This T cell receptor (beta chain) was found in a study of OX40 agonist ivuxolimab in advanced cancers. General study findings and limits: In the 0.1 to 3.0 mg/kg range, CD4+ and CD8+ blood T cells had expanded clonally by week 6.

Profiled with immunoSEQ multiplex PCR; TCRdb holds only in-frame clones, not every one. The sample has about 10,000 clones; 60% to 85% are singletons. Comments on this clone: Its target is unknown.

The germline gives CDR1 SGHTA, CDR2 FQGTGA. This CDR3 has 15 amino acids. V dropped 5 bases and J dropped 2; count of bases not matched to a gene: 6. This chain joins TRBV7-3 and TRBJ2-1, with 7 bases fitting TRBD2. This specimen consisted of CD4+ or CD8+ T cells sorted from blood, obtained in a trial of the OX40 agonist ivuxolimab. The receptor comes from an adult with an advanced solid tumor such as melanoma, head and neck, liver or kidney cancer. CDR3: CASSSGETAYNEQFF. As DNA, the CDR3 is TGTGCCAGCAGCAGCGGGGAAACCGCCTACAATGAGCAGTTCTTC. The whole variable domain, filled in from reference TRBV7-3 and TRBJ2-1, reads GAGVSQTPSNKVTEKGKYVELRCDPISGHTALYWYRQSLGQGPEFLIYFQGTGAADDSGLPNDRFFAVRPEGSVSTLKIQRTERGDSAVYLCASSSGETAYNEQFFGPGTRLTVL.